This TCR beta chain was sequenced in a study of shared clonotypes between healthy human individuals. Assay execution took place at the deep level. Study processing details: ImmunoSEQ gave junction-only sequences without quality scores, so filtering differed. Measured with immunoSEQ multiplex PCR; TCRdb has only the in-frame clones, and not every one. D and trimming come from the DNA, and the V and J calls and clone size come from that table. The table has 2 million or so clones, about 95% seen once. A note on this clone: The target antigen is unknown.

Only CD45RO-negative cells positively selected for CCR7 counted as naive CD8 cells, so terminally differentiated effector memory CD45RA+ cells were excluded. General study findings and limits: Some clonotypes were shared by all four sorted-subset donors, while others were not shared. The non-shared ones had lower generation probabilities than the shared ones.

The V segment lost 5 bases and the J segment 3 bases; nucleotides outside the gene matches: 5. Germline CDR1 SGHAT, CDR2 FQNNGV. The CDR3 covers 15 residues. The sample comprised naive CD8+ T cells sorted from blood. The TCR originated in a man between 18 and 35 years old in good health. This sequence joins TRBV11-2 and TRBJ2-2; 8 bases map to TRBD2. CDR3 loop: CASSPSGRYTGELFF. DNA for the CDR3: TGTGCCAGCAGCCCCAGCGGGAGATACACCGGGGAGCTGTTTTTT.